This is a list of T cell receptor beta chains from one sample in a study of blood T cells in healthy people across ages. A single record per CDR3 protein comes from TCRdb applying MiXCR to the 5' RACE reads. Seen here are fewer than 2,000,000 distinct CDR3 sequences, about 39% observed once, and the top ten hold approximately 22%. The sample consisted of blood. The origin of the receptors is a human donor in good health. Both conserved end residues are part of each CDR3. The D gene is left open where the match is weak. Part of the rows lack a size; the others show once, few, many or a class for expanded clones.

V gene	J gene	clone size	D gene	CDR3 DNA	CDR3 protein
TRBV6-5	TRBJ1-1	-	-	TGTGCCGGCCACCAGATCGGGGACAACACTGAAGCTTTCTTT	CAGHQIGDNTEAFF
TRBV6-2/TRBV6-3	TRBJ2-7	-	-	TGTGCCAGCGGAGCTAGGGGCGAGCAGTACTTC	CASGARGEQYF
TRBV10-3	TRBJ2-6	-	-	TGTGCCATCAGTGACCAGACAGGCACCGGATCTGGGGCCAACGTCCTGACTTTC	CAISDQTGTGSGANVLTF
TRBV7-2	TRBJ2-3	-	-	TGTGCCAGCGCAGATAGGCGGGCCTACACAGATACGCAGTATTTT	CASADRRAYTDTQYF
TRBV4-3	TRBJ1-4	-	TRBD1	TGCGCCAGCAGCCAATCGAGGGGACAGACTAATGAAAAACGGTTTTTT	CASSQSRGQTNEKRFF
TRBV4-1	TRBJ2-6	few	-	TGCGCCAGCAGCCAATATGGGGGGACGAGTCCTGGGGCCAACGTCCTGACTTTC	CASSQYGGTSPGANVLTF
TRBV12-3/TRBV12-4	TRBJ2-4	many	-	TGTGCCAGCAGTCGAGGGGGGAACATTCAGTACTTC	CASSRGGNIQYF
TRBV7-2	TRBJ1-2	-	-	TGTGCCAGCAGTAACATCGGGCTCGGATATGGCTACACCTTC	CASSNIGLGYGYTF
TRBV5-1	TRBJ1-2	-	-	TGCGCCAGCAGCCGAGGGGCTCCTTCCAACTATGGCTACACCTTC	CASSRGAPSNYGYTF
TRBV6-2/TRBV6-3	TRBJ1-2	-	-	TGTGCCAGCACCGAGGGGCGGAGGGCAGGCGGCTACACCTTC	CASTEGRRAGGYTF
TRBV6-5	TRBJ2-5	few	TRBD1	TGTGCCAGCAGCCGCCGGGACAGGACTAAACCCACCTACTTC	CASSRRDRTKPTYF
TRBV2	TRBJ2-5	-	-	TGTGCCAGCAGTGAACCACAGCGGGCGCAGGAGACCCAGTACTTC	CASSEPQRAQETQYF
TRBV10-3	TRBJ2-5	few	TRBD1	TGTGCCATCAGTGCAGGGGGAGACCAAGAGACCCAGTACTTC	CAISAGGDQETQYF
TRBV5-1	TRBJ1-6	-	TRBD1	TGCGCCAGCAGCTCCGGGACAGGGGGCCGTCCCAGGATAGCCCTCCACTTT	CASSSGTGGRPRIALHF
TRBV20-1	TRBJ2-7	-	TRBD1	TGCAGTGCTAGACGGACAGGGAACGACGAGCAGTACTTC	CSARRTGNDEQYF
TRBV5-1	TRBJ2-1	few	-	TGCGCCAGCAGCGCACAGGGTTGGGGTGAGCAGTTCTTC	CASSAQGWGEQFF
TRBV4-1	TRBJ1-4	-	-	TGCGCCAGCAGCCAAGTAACTACCCGACCTTCTAATGAAAAACTGTTTTTT	CASSQVTTRPSNEKLFF
TRBV7-2	TRBJ2-7	-	-	TGTGCCAGCAGCTTAGAGGGCTCGTTGCGAGAGCAGTACTTC	CASSLEGSLREQYF
TRBV4-1	TRBJ2-7	-	-	TGCGCCAGCAGCCAACCCGTCGGACCTTCCTACGAGCAGTACTTC	CASSQPVGPSYEQYF
TRBV11-2	TRBJ2-1	few	-	TGTGCCAGCAGCTTTAACCGGGGGTTAAGCATCGAGCAGTTCTTC	CASSFNRGLSIEQFF
TRBV2	TRBJ1-1	-	-	TGTGCCAGCACCCCAGACAAGAACACTGAAGCTTTCTTT	CASTPDKNTEAFF
TRBV20-1	TRBJ2-1	-	-	TGCAGTGCTCTTAGCGGCGAACAGGCTAGGGATGAGCAGTTCTTC	CSALSGEQARDEQFF
TRBV2	TRBJ2-3	-	-	TGTGCCAGCAACCGACAGGACACAGATACGCAGTATTTT	CASNRQDTDTQYF
TRBV24-1	TRBJ1-1	few	-	TGTGCCACCAGCCATGGGGTGAACACTGAAGCTTTCTTT	CATSHGVNTEAFF
TRBV20-1	TRBJ2-7	-	-	TGCAGTGCTAGTTCATCCAGGGGAAAGTCCTACAATGAGCAGTACTTC	CSASSSRGKSYNEQYF
TRBV5-1	TRBJ1-1	-	-	TGCGCCAGCAGCCCATCCGGGACACCTGAAGCTTTCTTT	CASSPSGTPEAFF
TRBV7-2	TRBJ2-2	-	-	TGTGCCAGCCTTCCGATGGGGGGTCCCGGGGAGCTGTTTTTT	CASLPMGGPGELFF
TRBV6-2/TRBV6-3	TRBJ2-3	-	-	TGTGCCAGCGGCCGGGACTCCCGCCCAGATACGCAGTATTTT	CASGRDSRPDTQYF
TRBV11-2	TRBJ2-7	-	-	TGTGCCAGCGGACAGTTCGAAGCCTACGAGCAGTACTTC	CASGQFEAYEQYF
TRBV20-1	TRBJ2-3	-	-	TGCAGTGCTAGAGGGGGGGGGGCCACAGATACGCAGTATTTT	CSARGGGATDTQYF
TRBV2	TRBJ1-4	-	-	TGTGCCAGCACCTTACCGGGACTCGCAACTAATGAAAAACTGTTTTTT	CASTLPGLATNEKLFF
TRBV18	TRBJ2-1	-	-	TGTGCCAGCTCACCTCGCGGGGTGGGCAATGAGCAGTTCTTC	CASSPRGVGNEQFF
TRBV7-9	TRBJ2-5	-	-	TGTGCCTGCAGCTTAATCCGGGACTCCTTAGAGACCCAGTACTTC	CACSLIRDSLETQYF
TRBV29-1	TRBJ1-2	few	-	TGCAGCGTTAATAACGCGTGGAATGGCTACACCTTC	CSVNNAWNGYTF
TRBV11-1	TRBJ1-1	few	-	TGTGCCAGCAGCTTCCCTTGGGTCGGGAACACTGAAGCTTTCTTT	CASSFPWVGNTEAFF
TRBV10-3	TRBJ2-7	few	-	TGTGCCATGGGGGAGGGACATCTCTACGAGCAGTACTTC	CAMGEGHLYEQYF
TRBV11-3	TRBJ1-1	-	-	TGTGCCAGCAGCCCACAGACTCACACTGAAGCTTTCTTT	CASSPQTHTEAFF
TRBV9	TRBJ1-1	-	-	TGTGCCAGCAGCGCAGAGGGTGGGGGTACTTTCTTT	CASSAEGGGTFF
TRBV24-1	TRBJ1-4	few	TRBD1	TGTGCCACCAGTGATCCCGGGACAGGGACTGAAAAACTGTTTTTT	CATSDPGTGTEKLFF
TRBV20-1	TRBJ1-5	-	TRBD1	TGCAGTGCTAGAAAACAGGGGAAGCCGAAGAACAATCAGCCCCAGCATTTT	CSARKQGKPKNNQPQHF
TRBV5-6	TRBJ2-4	-	-	TGTGCCAGCAGCTGGGGTGTGGGACTAAACATTCAGTACTTC	CASSWGVGLNIQYF
TRBV4-2	TRBJ1-3	-	-	TGTGCCAGCAAAATGGATGGTCTAGGCTCTGGAGACACCATATATTTT	CASKMDGLGSGDTIYF
TRBV4-2	TRBJ1-5	few	-	TGTGCCAGCAGCCGATCAGGTGGGCCCCAGCATTTT	CASSRSGGPQHF
TRBV29-1	TRBJ2-1	few	-	TGCAGCGGCCTAAGGGGGTATGAGCAGTTCTTC	CSGLRGYEQFF
TRBV13	TRBJ1-1	once	TRBD1	TGTGCCAGCAGCTCATGGGGGACAGGGCGCACTGAAGCTTTCTTT	CASSSWGTGRTEAFF
TRBV2	TRBJ2-5	-	TRBD2	TGTGCCAGCAGTGATGGGACTAGCGGGGGATACCAAGAGACCCAGTACTTC	CASSDGTSGGYQETQYF
TRBV29-1	TRBJ2-1	-	-	TGCAGCGTCGACCGGGACCCCCATGAGCAGTTCTTC	CSVDRDPHEQFF
TRBV5-6	TRBJ2-7	-	-	TGTGCCAGCAGCTTGGACACCAACTCCTACGAGCAGTACTTC	CASSLDTNSYEQYF
TRBV2	TRBJ1-6	-	-	TGTGCCAGCAGTGGAACAGGTTCACCCCTCCACTTT	CASSGTGSPLHF
TRBV20-1	TRBJ2-5	once	-	TGCGGTGCGACGACGGGGAAAGAGACCCAGTACTTC	CGATTGKETQYF